Below, one T cell receptor beta chain is given with its context. This sample was included in a study of blood T cell repertoires in COVID-19. The CDR3 is made up of 15 amino acids. Trimming at V came to 6 bases and at J to 3 bases, leaving 5 bases not matched to a gene. The germline V gene has CDR1 ENHRY and CDR2 SYGVKD. Those enrolled, adults aged about 18 to 89 years, came from 25 or so US areas. Researchers sorted participants into cohorts using their self-reported clinical history. No more than 2 weeks before study entry, exposed participants had met a case of COVID-19. Clones were sequenced by immunoSEQ multiplex PCR, and TCRdb holds only the in-frame ones, with some missing. The sample holds roughly 400,000 clones, approximately 90% seen once.

Sequencing was done on a sample of PBMCs or T cells enriched from blood (not recorded which). The clonotype comes from a middle-aged woman who had been exposed to COVID-19. This rearrangement joins TRBV10-3 to TRBJ2-3; 11 nucleotides align to TRBD1. CDR3 protein: CAISPGTGGTDTQYF. The CDR3 DNA follows: TGTGCCATCAGCCCTGGGACAGGGGGTACAGATACGCAGTATTTT.